This TCR beta chain was sequenced during a study of blood T cell repertoires in COVID-19. The wider study: Collection of acute and convalescent COVID-19 samples took place in the United States, Italy and Spain. The analysed material was cDNA or gDNA that came from T cells, B-cell-depleted T cells, or PBMCs.

Seattle cases were enrolled at active infection and followed longitudinally. Germline lookup yields CDR1 SGDLS and CDR2 YYNGEE. Trimming removed 2 bases from V and 1 base from J; junction bases left unmatched: 6. This CDR3 contains 17 residues. In the study's own analysis: The assay estimated nucleated cells by amplifying reference gene primers. Data came from immunoSEQ multiplex PCR; TCRdb stores just in-frame clones and leaves some out. That table is the source of V, J and clone size, and D and trimming were worked out from the DNA. Seen here are roughly 280,000 clones, about 87% observed once, and the top ten hold about 5%.

Sequencing was carried out using peripheral blood. This TCR was sampled from a woman aged 55-75 years with COVID-19, enrolled during active disease. This chain uses TRBV9 with TRBJ2-2, with 9 bases lining up with TRBD2. The CDR3 DNA sequence: TGTGCCAGCAGCGTTCGGTCTAGCGGGAAGAACACCGGGGAGCTGTTTTTT. It encodes CASSVRSSGKNTGELFF.